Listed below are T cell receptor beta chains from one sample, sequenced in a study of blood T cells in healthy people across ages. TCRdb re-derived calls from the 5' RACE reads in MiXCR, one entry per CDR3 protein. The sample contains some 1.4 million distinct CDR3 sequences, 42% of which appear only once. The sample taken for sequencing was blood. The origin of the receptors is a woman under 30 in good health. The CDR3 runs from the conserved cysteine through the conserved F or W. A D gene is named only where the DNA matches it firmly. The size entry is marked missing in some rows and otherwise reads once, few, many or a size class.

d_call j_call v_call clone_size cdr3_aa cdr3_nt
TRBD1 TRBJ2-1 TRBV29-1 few CSVEDPRRGGATLGNEQFF TGCAGCGTTGAAGATCCTAGGCGAGGGGGCGCCACTTTAGGTAATGAGCAGTTCTTC
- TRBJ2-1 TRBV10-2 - CASSGNHNEQFF TGCGCCAGCAGCGGGAATCACAATGAGCAGTTCTTC
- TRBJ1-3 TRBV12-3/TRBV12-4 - CATKSYSSGNTIYF TGTGCCACTAAATCGTATAGTTCTGGAAACACCATATATTTT
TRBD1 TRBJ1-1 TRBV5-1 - CASSFSNPAGTGGMGGNTEAFF TGCGCCAGCAGCTTTTCAAACCCGGCCGGGACAGGGGGCATGGGAGGGAACACTGAAGCTTTCTTT
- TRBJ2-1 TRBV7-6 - CAGSLDGSGNEQFF TGTGCCGGCAGCTTAGACGGAAGCGGCAATGAGCAGTTCTTC
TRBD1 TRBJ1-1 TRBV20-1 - CSAISSGTGGPNTEAFF TGCAGTGCTATTTCCTCCGGGACAGGGGGCCCGAACACTGAAGCTTTCTTT
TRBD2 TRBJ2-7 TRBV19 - CASSGLASGRVSREQYF TGTGCCAGTAGTGGGCTGGCTAGCGGGAGGGTAAGTCGCGAGCAGTACTTC
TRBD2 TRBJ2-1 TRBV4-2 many CASSQVVLAGVEQFF TGTGCCAGCAGCCAAGTGGTCCTAGCGGGGGTTGAGCAGTTCTTC
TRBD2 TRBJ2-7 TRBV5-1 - CASSFTSGLAGAPSYEQYF TGCGCCAGCAGCTTCACTTCGGGACTAGCGGGAGCGCCATCCTACGAGCAGTACTTC
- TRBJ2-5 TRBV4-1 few CASSQGRGGFQETQYF TGCGCCAGCAGCCAAGGAAGGGGAGGTTTCCAAGAGACCCAGTACTTC
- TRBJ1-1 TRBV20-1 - CSACPGWAEAFF TGCAGTGCTTGCCCCGGGTGGGCAGAAGCTTTCTTT
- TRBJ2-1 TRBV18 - CASSPGSDNEQFF TGTGCCAGCTCACCAGGGTCCGACAATGAGCAGTTCTTC
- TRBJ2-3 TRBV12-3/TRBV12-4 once CASSFGTARADTQYF TGTGCCAGCAGTTTTGGAACAGCGAGAGCAGATACGCAATATTTT
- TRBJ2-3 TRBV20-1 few CSAQRGTGADTQYF TGCAGTGCTCAGAGGGGAACAGGCGCAGATACGCAGTATTTT
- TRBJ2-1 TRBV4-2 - CASTGGQINEQFF TGTGCCAGTACGGGGGGACAGATCAATGAGCAGTTCTTC
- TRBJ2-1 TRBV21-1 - CASRPISLYNEQFF TGTGCCAGCAGACCGATCTCACTTTACAATGAGCAGTTCTTC
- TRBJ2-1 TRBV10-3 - CAISESGPKAAYNEQFF TGTGCCATCAGTGAGTCGGGACCTAAAGCAGCCTACAATGAGCAGTTCTTC
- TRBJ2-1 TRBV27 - CASSLGREPYNEQFF TGTGCCAGCAGTTTGGGCAGGGAGCCCTACAATGAGCAGTTCTTC
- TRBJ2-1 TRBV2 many CASIGGGEQFF TGTGCCAGCATCGGGGGCGGTGAGCAGTTCTTC
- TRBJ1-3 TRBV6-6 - CASSYLPSAGNTIYF TGTGCCAGCAGTTACCTCCCCTCAGCAGGAAACACCATATATTTT
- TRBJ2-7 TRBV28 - CTSSLGSSGQWEQYF TGTACCAGCAGTTTAGGGTCCTCTGGCCAATGGGAGCAGTACTTC
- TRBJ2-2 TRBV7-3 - CASESATGELFF TGTGCCAGCGAGTCGGCCACCGGGGAGCTGTTTTTT
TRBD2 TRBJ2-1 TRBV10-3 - CAISFLAGSGYNEQFF TGTGCCATCAGCTTCTTAGCGGGTTCCGGGTACAATGAGCAGTTCTTC
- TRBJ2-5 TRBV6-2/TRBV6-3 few CASSDPNLRETQYF TGTGCCAGCAGTGACCCGAACTTGCGGGAGACCCAGTACTTC
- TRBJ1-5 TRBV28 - CASSLLTGSSNQPQHF TGTGCCAGCAGTTTATTAACAGGTTCGTCCAATCAGCCCCAGCATTTT
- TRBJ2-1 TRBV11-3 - CASSRAENYNEQFF TGTGCCAGCAGCCGGGCGGAAAATTACAATGAGCAGTTCTTC
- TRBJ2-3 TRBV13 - CASLIRTDTQYF TGTGCCAGCCTGATACGCACAGATACGCAGTATTTT
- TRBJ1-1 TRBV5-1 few CASSLEWGRGTEAFF TGCGCCAGCAGCTTGGAGTGGGGCCGGGGAACTGAAGCTTTCTTT